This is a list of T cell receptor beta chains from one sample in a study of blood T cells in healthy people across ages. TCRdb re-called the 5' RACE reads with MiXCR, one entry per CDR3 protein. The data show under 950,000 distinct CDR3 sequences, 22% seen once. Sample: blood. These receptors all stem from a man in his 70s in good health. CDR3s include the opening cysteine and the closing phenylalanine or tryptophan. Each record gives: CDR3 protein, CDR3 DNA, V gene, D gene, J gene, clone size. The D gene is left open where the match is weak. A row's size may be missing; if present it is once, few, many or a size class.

CDR3aa: CASSFARMVISTDTQYF
CDR3nt: TGCGCCAGCAGCTTTGCCCGCATGGTTATTAGCACAGATACGCAGTATTTT
v_gene: TRBV5-1
d_gene: NA
j_gene: TRBJ2-3
abundance: NA

CDR3aa: CSVETGRNQPQHF
CDR3nt: TGCAGCGTTGAAACAGGGCGCAATCAGCCCCAGCATTTT
v_gene: TRBV29-1
d_gene: NA
j_gene: TRBJ1-5
abundance: NA

CDR3aa: CASSLGVDRRNYGYTF
CDR3nt: TGCGCCAGCAGCTTGGGCGTCGACAGGAGAAACTATGGCTACACCTTC
v_gene: TRBV5-1
d_gene: NA
j_gene: TRBJ1-2
abundance: NA

CDR3aa: CASRLQGKGSPADYGYTF
CDR3nt: TGTGCCAGCAGACTCCAGGGGAAAGGGAGTCCGGCCGACTATGGCTACACCTTC
v_gene: TRBV28
d_gene: NA
j_gene: TRBJ1-2
abundance: few

CDR3aa: CSTRSAEGLETQYF
CDR3nt: TGCAGCACCCGGAGCGCAGAGGGTTTAGAGACCCAGTACTTC
v_gene: TRBV29-1
d_gene: NA
j_gene: TRBJ2-5
abundance: many

CDR3aa: CASSYVDYNEQFF
CDR3nt: TGTGCCAGCAGTTACGTTGACTACAATGAGCAGTTCTTC
v_gene: TRBV6-2/TRBV6-3
d_gene: NA
j_gene: TRBJ2-1
abundance: NA

CDR3aa: CASSQVSTDTQYF
CDR3nt: TGCGCCAGCAGCCAGGTCAGCACAGATACGCAGTATTTT
v_gene: TRBV3-1
d_gene: NA
j_gene: TRBJ2-3
abundance: NA

CDR3aa: CASSLGVRVNSPLHF
CDR3nt: TGTGCCAGCAGCCTAGGGGTGAGGGTTAATTCACCCCTCCACTTT
v_gene: TRBV3-1
d_gene: NA
j_gene: TRBJ1-6
abundance: few

CDR3aa: CASSTVTGGNQPQHF
CDR3nt: TGTGCCTCCAGCACAGTGACAGGTGGCAATCAGCCCCAACATTTT
v_gene: TRBV15
d_gene: NA
j_gene: TRBJ1-5
abundance: NA

CDR3aa: CASSPMGQGNNEQFF
CDR3nt: TGTGCCAGCAGTCCCATGGGACAGGGAAACAATGAGCAGTTCTTC
v_gene: TRBV12-3/TRBV12-4
d_gene: TRBD1
j_gene: TRBJ2-1
abundance: NA

CDR3aa: CASSLGGRTSEAFF
CDR3nt: TGTGCCAGCAGCTTAGGGGGAAGGACATCTGAAGCTTTCTTT
v_gene: TRBV7-8
d_gene: NA
j_gene: TRBJ1-1
abundance: NA

CDR3aa: CASSFGGADGFPTYEQYF
CDR3nt: TGTGCCAGCAGTTTTGGGGGCGCAGATGGGTTCCCCACCTACGAGCAGTACTTC
v_gene: TRBV12-3/TRBV12-4
d_gene: NA
j_gene: TRBJ2-7
abundance: NA

CDR3aa: CASSLARLGEKLFF
CDR3nt: TGTGCCAGCAGCTTAGCCAGGCTCGGGGAAAAACTGTTTTTT
v_gene: TRBV7-8
d_gene: NA
j_gene: TRBJ1-4
abundance: few

CDR3aa: CASSLPAGGPDEQFF
CDR3nt: TGTGCCAGCAGCTTGCCAGCGGGAGGGCCCGATGAGCAGTTCTTC
v_gene: TRBV5-6
d_gene: TRBD2
j_gene: TRBJ2-1
abundance: NA

CDR3aa: CSVERGLDTIYF
CDR3nt: TGCAGCGTTGAGCGGGGGCTGGACACCATATATTTT
v_gene: TRBV29-1
d_gene: NA
j_gene: TRBJ1-3
abundance: NA

CDR3aa: CASSTLATNEKLFF
CDR3nt: TGTGCCAGCAGCACCCTTGCAACTAATGAAAAACTGTTTTTT
v_gene: TRBV7-2
d_gene: NA
j_gene: TRBJ1-4
abundance: few

CDR3aa: CSVGGFGPKTNEQFF
CDR3nt: TGCAGCGTTGGGGGTTTTGGCCCCAAGACGAATGAGCAGTTCTTC
v_gene: TRBV29-1
d_gene: NA
j_gene: TRBJ2-1
abundance: few

CDR3aa: CASSDLVRNLDNEQFF
CDR3nt: TGTGCCAGCAGCGACCTAGTTAGGAACTTGGACAATGAGCAGTTCTTC
v_gene: TRBV5-6
d_gene: NA
j_gene: TRBJ2-1
abundance: many

CDR3aa: CASSETGTAWNGQHF
CDR3nt: TGTGCCAGCAGCGAGACCGGGACTGCTTGGAATGGACAGCATTTT
v_gene: TRBV7-2
d_gene: NA
j_gene: TRBJ1-5
abundance: NA

CDR3aa: CASSQPDETQYF
CDR3nt: TGTGCCAGCTCACAACCGGACGAGACCCAGTACTTC
v_gene: TRBV18
d_gene: NA
j_gene: TRBJ2-5
abundance: few

CDR3aa: CASSYSSGGLNYNEQFF
CDR3nt: TGCGCCAGCAGCTACTCTAGCGGGGGGCTTAACTACAATGAGCAGTTCTTC
v_gene: TRBV5-1
d_gene: TRBD2
j_gene: TRBJ2-1
abundance: NA

CDR3aa: CSAEGQDHTDTQYF
CDR3nt: TGCAGTGCTGAGGGACAGGATCACACAGATACGCAGTATTTT
v_gene: TRBV20-1
d_gene: TRBD1
j_gene: TRBJ2-3
abundance: many

CDR3aa: CASSDPTVSNYGYTF
CDR3nt: TGTGCCAGCAGTGATCCGACAGTCTCTAACTATGGCTACACCTTC
v_gene: TRBV6-2/TRBV6-3
d_gene: NA
j_gene: TRBJ1-2
abundance: NA

CDR3aa: CASSQDIGVAGVRYNEQFF
CDR3nt: TGCGCCAGCAGCCAAGATATCGGGGTAGCGGGAGTGAGGTACAATGAGCAGTTCTTC
v_gene: TRBV4-3
d_gene: TRBD2
j_gene: TRBJ2-1
abundance: NA

CDR3aa: CASSQVGWGVMNTEAFF
CDR3nt: TGTGCCAGCAGCCAAGTAGGTTGGGGAGTCATGAACACTGAAGCTTTCTTT
v_gene: TRBV14
d_gene: NA
j_gene: TRBJ1-1
abundance: few

CDR3aa: CASSQAGSASYTF
CDR3nt: TGTGCCAGCAGCCAAGCAGGGTCCGCCAGCTACACCTTC
v_gene: TRBV3-1
d_gene: NA
j_gene: TRBJ1-2
abundance: NA

CDR3aa: CASSSGRDSGNTIYF
CDR3nt: TGTGCCAGCAGCTCGGGACGGGACTCTGGAAACACCATATATTTT
v_gene: TRBV6-5
d_gene: NA
j_gene: TRBJ1-3
abundance: few

CDR3aa: CASSSPGPGTYGYTF
CDR3nt: TGTGCCAGCAGCTCTCCGGGACCGGGAACCTATGGCTACACCTTC
v_gene: TRBV7-2
d_gene: NA
j_gene: TRBJ1-2
abundance: NA

CDR3aa: CASSEDSGTQYF
CDR3nt: TGCGCCAGCAGCGAGGACAGTGGGACCCAGTACTTC
v_gene: TRBV5-1
d_gene: NA
j_gene: TRBJ2-5
abundance: few

CDR3aa: CSAGTVKRNEQFF
CDR3nt: TGCAGCGCTGGGACGGTGAAACGCAATGAGCAGTTCTTC
v_gene: TRBV29-1
d_gene: NA
j_gene: TRBJ2-1
abundance: few

CDR3aa: CSVRLAGITDTQYF
CDR3nt: TGCAGCGTTCGACTAGCGGGGATCACAGATACGCAGTATTTT
v_gene: TRBV29-1
d_gene: TRBD2
j_gene: TRBJ2-3
abundance: few

CDR3aa: CASRLQTDIQYF
CDR3nt: TGTGCCAGCAGACTTCAGACAGACATTCAGTACTTC
v_gene: TRBV12-3/TRBV12-4
d_gene: NA
j_gene: TRBJ2-4
abundance: many

CDR3aa: CASSHRQGWSEAFF
CDR3nt: TGTGCCAGCAGCCACCGACAGGGATGGAGCGAAGCTTTCTTT
v_gene: TRBV3-1
d_gene: TRBD1
j_gene: TRBJ1-1
abundance: once

CDR3aa: CASSSPGIAGYQETQYF
CDR3nt: TGCGCCAGCAGCTCCCCAGGGATAGCGGGGTACCAAGAGACCCAGTACTTC
v_gene: TRBV5-1
d_gene: TRBD2
j_gene: TRBJ2-5
abundance: NA

CDR3aa: CASSYAGLGGETRYF
CDR3nt: TGTGCCAGCAGTTATGCGGGACTAGGGGGAGAGACCCGGTACTTC
v_gene: TRBV7-3
d_gene: TRBD2
j_gene: TRBJ2-7
abundance: few

CDR3aa: CSAPPGQYSNQPQHF
CDR3nt: TGCAGTGCTCCTCCGGGGCAATATAGCAATCAGCCCCAGCATTTT
v_gene: TRBV20-1
d_gene: NA
j_gene: TRBJ1-5
abundance: NA

CDR3aa: CASSLVGTTQETQYF
CDR3nt: TGTGCCAGCAGCTTAGTCGGAACAACACAAGAGACCCAGTACTTC
v_gene: TRBV7-9
d_gene: NA
j_gene: TRBJ2-5
abundance: few

CDR3aa: CASSEGENQPQHF
CDR3nt: TGTGCCAGCAGTGAAGGGGAGAATCAGCCCCAGCATTTT
v_gene: TRBV2
d_gene: NA
j_gene: TRBJ1-5
abundance: few

CDR3aa: CSANRDPNSPLHF
CDR3nt: TGCAGTGCAAACCGGGACCCAAATTCACCCCTCCACTTT
v_gene: TRBV20-1
d_gene: NA
j_gene: TRBJ1-6
abundance: NA

CDR3aa: CASSLAHTGDTQYF
CDR3nt: TGTGCCAGCAGTCTAGCTCACACGGGCGATACGCAGTATTTT
v_gene: TRBV6-2/TRBV6-3
d_gene: NA
j_gene: TRBJ2-3
abundance: few

CDR3aa: CASSIPARPEKLFF
CDR3nt: TGTGCCAGTAGTATTCCCGCTCGCCCTGAAAAACTGTTTTTT
v_gene: TRBV19
d_gene: NA
j_gene: TRBJ1-4
abundance: NA

CDR3aa: CASSPSLAEQFF
CDR3nt: TGTGCCAGCAGCCCTTCACTAGCGGAGCAGTTCTTC
v_gene: TRBV3-1
d_gene: TRBD2
j_gene: TRBJ2-1
abundance: NA

CDR3aa: CASSEDVGTRYTF
CDR3nt: TGTGCCAGCAGTGAAGACGTCGGAACACGCTACACCTTC
v_gene: TRBV2
d_gene: NA
j_gene: TRBJ1-2
abundance: few